Shown below are 25 T cell receptor beta chains from a single sample sequenced in a study of blood T cell repertoires in COVID-19. Here immunoSEQ multiplex PCR was the method, and the copy in TCRdb shows in-frame clones only, minus some. This sample has 90,000 to 120,000 clones, with approximately 85% found just once. What was sequenced was peripheral blood. Receptor source: a man aged 55 to 69 with acute or convalescent COVID-19.

The chain combines TRBV9 with TRBJ2-2, with 10 bases lining up with TRBD2. Germline CDR1 and CDR2: SGDLS and YYNGEE. This CDR3 has 20 residues. The junction had 12 bases not matched to a gene; V was cut back by 0 bases and J by 1 base. The CDR3 nucleotides are TGTGCCAGCAGCGTAGCTACACTAGCGGGGATAGGGCTGAACACCGGGGAGCTGTTTTTT. Translating gives CASSVATLAGIGLNTGELFF.

This clone was detected once. The chain uses TRBV18 and TRBJ2-1; D might be TRBD1 (5 bases). Per the germline V gene, CDR1 is KGHSH and CDR2 is LQKENI. The CDR3 contains 17 residues. V dropped 2 bases and J dropped 0 bases, with 14 bases sitting between them. CDR3 DNA sequence: TGTGCCAGCTCACCATATCAGGGTTCCAGCTCCTACAATGAGCAGTTCTTC. Translation gives CASSPYQGSSSYNEQFF. The full variable domain, with the rest looked up from reference TRBV18 and TRBJ2-1, is NAGVMQNPRHLVRRRGQEARLRCSPMKGHSHVYWYRQLPEEGLKFMVYLQKENIIDESGMPKERFSAEFPKEGPSILRIQQVVRGDSAAYFCASSPYQGSSSYNEQFFGPGTRLTVL.

This chain uses TRBV27 with TRBJ2-7; possible D gene TRBD1, 6 bases. Per the germline V gene, CDR1 is MNHEY and CDR2 is SMNVEV (reference sequence). The CDR3 is made up of 12 amino acids. Between the trimmed V and J ends, which lost 7 bases and 5 bases, there was a span of 12 bases. In DNA form, the CDR3 reads TGTGCCAGCAAAGACAGGAGCCACGAGCAGTACTTC. The encoded protein is CASKDRSHEQYF.

This clone was seen a handful of times. The V and J genes are TRBV19 and TRBJ1-6; D is ambiguous. The CDR3 loop spans 15 amino acids. Germline V gene sequence: CDR1 LNHDA, CDR2 SQIVND (reference sequence). Trimming took 7 bases from V and 11 from J, leaving 21 bases between them. The CDR3 sequence is CASMAGRDINTPLHF. The CDR3 DNA sequence: TGTGCCAGTATGGCCGGCCGAGACATTAACACACCCCTCCACTTT.

A note on this clone: A junction boundary mismatches the germline segment, possibly from a read error. The rearrangement links TRBV11-2 to TRBJ2-7; D gene unclear. The CDR3 is made up of 12 amino acids. Germline lookup yields CDR1 SGHAT and CDR2 FQNNGV. CDR3 region: CASSLLSSEQYF. The DNA of the CDR3 is TGTGCCAGCAGCCTACTATCCTCCGAGCAGTACTTC.

The chain joins TRBV28 to TRBJ2-1; D perhaps matches TRBD2 (6 bases). Trimming stripped 4 bases from V and 7 bases from J, with 14 bases between. Germline V CDR1 and CDR2: MDHEN, SYDVKM. The CDR3 runs 14 residues. CDR3 nucleotides: TGTGCCAGCAGTTCCCGGGACTCTTTAAATGAGCAGTTCTTC. It translates to CASSSRDSLNEQFF.

The chain carries TRBV11-1 and TRBJ1-3; the D gene is possibly TRBD1 (5 bases). Trimming pared 4 bases from V and 1 base from J, leaving 11 bases between. Germline lookup yields CDR1 SGHAT and CDR2 FQDESV (reference sequence). CDR3 size: 15 residues. CDR3 coding DNA: TGTGCCAGCAGCTCAGGAGCAGGGTCTGGAAACACCATATATTTT. It specifies CASSSGAGSGNTIYF.

The chain uses TRBV19 and TRBJ2-1; D possibly corresponds to TRBD1 (6 bases). The CDR3 loop spans 15 amino acids. V was pared by 3 bases and J by 7 bases, with 16 bases between. Germline CDR1 LNHDA, CDR2 SQIVND (reference sequence). The CDR3 DNA sequence: TGTGCCAGTAGTATGGTTACAGGGTTTGGGAATGAGCAGTTCTTC. Protein sequence: CASSMVTGFGNEQFF.

The chain carries TRBV15 and TRBJ1-1, with 7 bases fitting TRBD1. The CDR3 is made up of 15 amino acids. Trimming took 1 base from V and 5 from J; bases not matched to a gene: 7. The germline V gene encodes CDR1 LNHNV and CDR2 YYDKDF (reference sequence). As DNA, the CDR3 is TGTGCCACCAGCAGAGGGACCGCGACAGGGACTGAAGCTTTCTTT. Protein: CATSRGTATGTEAFF. The whole variable domain, remainder taken from reference TRBV15 and TRBJ1-1, is DAMVIQNPRYQVTQFGKPVTLSCSQTLNHNVMYWYQQKSSQAPKLLFHYYDKDFNNEADTPDNFQSRRPNTSFCFLDIRSPGLGDTAMYLCATSRGTATGTEAFFGQGTRLTVV.

The rearrangement uses TRBV18 and TRBJ1-2, with D tentatively TRBD1 (6 bases). Germline loops: CDR1 KGHSH, CDR2 LQKENI. The CDR3 length is 14 residues. V was trimmed by 3 bases and J by 4 bases, leaving 12 bases between them. In DNA, the CDR3 is TGTGCCAGCTCACCGGAGACAGGCCCCTATGGCTACACCTTC. This translates into CASSPETGPYGYTF.

This chain joins TRBV2 and TRBJ1-4; 9 bases match TRBD1. This CDR3 comprises 14 residues. CDR1 is SNHLY and CDR2 is FYNNEI in the germline V gene. V lost 7 bases and J lost 7; bases outside the gene matches: 7. The CDR3 reads CASTSTGGGEKLFF. The CDR3 region has the DNA TGTGCCAGCACCTCGACAGGGGGGGGTGAAAAACTGTTTTTT.

The rearrangement joins TRBV7-3 to TRBJ2-3, with TRBD2 matching 12 bases. With V trimmed by 2 bases and J by 4 bases, 4 bases remained unmatched. Germline CDR1 reads SGHTA; CDR2 reads FQGTGA. The CDR3 consists of 16 residues. The CDR3 region is CASSLGGLAGSDTQYF. The CDR3 DNA reads TGTGCCAGCAGCTTAGGCGGACTAGCGGGGTCAGATACGCAGTATTTT.

This chain connects TRBV5-6 to TRBJ2-1; a weak D match, TRBD2 (5 bases). Trimming stripped 1 base from V and 0 bases from J, with 8 bases between. The V gene's germline CDR1 is SGHDT and CDR2 YYEEEE. There are 15 residues in the CDR3. The CDR3 DNA reads as TGTGCCAGCAGCTTGTTGGCGGGCTCCTACAATGAGCAGTTCTTC. Protein product: CASSLLAGSYNEQFF.

The CDR3 nucleotides read TGTGCCAGCAGCCAAGCCCGAGGAGGTCAAGAGACCCAGTACTTC. It encodes CASSQARGGQETQYF. The chain joins TRBV4-2 to TRBJ2-5, with D maybe TRBD2 (5 bases). The CDR3 spans 15 residues. V was clipped by 1 base and J by 2 bases, with 11 bases between them. From germline, CDR1 is LGHNA and CDR2 YNFKEQ.

The gene calls are TRBV2 and TRBJ1-6, with 9 bases fitting TRBD1. Germline V gene sequence: CDR1 SNHLY, CDR2 FYNNEI. V shed 7 bases and J 5 bases; nucleotides not matched to a gene: 15. The CDR3 is made up of 18 amino acids. CDR3 in amino acids: CASTLAAPTGGNNSPLHF. The CDR3 bases are TGTGCCAGCACCCTCGCGGCCCCGACAGGGGGTAATAATTCACCCCTCCACTTT.

V gene TRBV6-5 combines with J gene TRBJ1-2; D remains unclear. The ends were cut back, 8 bases at V and 1 base at J, with 8 bases in the middle. This CDR3 region has 12 residues. Germline V gene sequence: CDR1 MNHEY, CDR2 SVGAGI. In nucleotides, the CDR3 is TGTGCCAGCCTTTCAGTTAACTATGGCTACACCTTC. Translated, it gives CASLSVNYGYTF.

The chain has TRBV27 and TRBJ2-7, with TRBD2 matching 13 bases. V lost 6 bases, J lost 3 bases, and 5 bases stayed unmatched. The CDR3 extends over 15 amino acids. The germline V gene has CDR1 MNHEY and CDR2 SMNVEV (reference sequence). Here the CDR3 reads CASSRLAGGDYEQYF. The CDR3, as DNA: TGTGCCAGCAGCCGACTAGCGGGAGGAGACTACGAGCAGTACTTC.

The rearrangement joins TRBV6-5 to TRBJ2-5; D gene ambiguous. Per germline, CDR1 MNHEY and CDR2 SVGAGI. This CDR3 region has 14 residues. V lost 0 bases and J lost 9, with 14 bases in between. In DNA form, the CDR3 reads TGTGCCAGCAGTTACTCGAACACCCCAATCGCCCAGTACTTC. Its translation: CASSYSNTPIAQYF.

The V gene is TRBV6-2 or TRBV6-3, the J gene TRBJ2-1; 9 bases fit TRBD2. The V and J ends lost 5 bases and 0 bases, in that order; junction bases with no gene match: 5. The CDR3 totals 16 residues. Germline CDR1 and CDR2: MNHEY and SVGEGT. CDR3 sequence (DNA): TGTGCCAGCAGTGACCTGACTAGCGGCTCCTACAATGAGCAGTTCTTC. It is translated as CASSDLTSGSYNEQFF.

The gene calls are TRBV12-3 or TRBV12-4 and TRBJ2-5; TRBD2 matches 7 bases. The CDR3 is made up of 13 amino acids. V gave up 8 bases and J gave up 4 bases; unmatched junction bases: 7. The CDR3 is CASGPGGGETQYF. CDR3 bases: TGTGCCAGCGGTCCGGGCGGGGGAGAGACCCAGTACTTC.

The chain uses TRBV7-8 and TRBJ2-5, with 7 bases fitting TRBD2. CDR3 size: 12 residues. The J segment lost 7 bases and the V segment lost 8 bases, leaving 7 bases of the junction unmatched. Germline values: CDR1 SGHVS, CDR2 FQNEAQ. CDR3 region: CASGQRGGTQYF. CDR3 sequence (DNA): TGTGCCAGCGGCCAGCGGGGAGGGACCCAGTACTTC.

The chain carries TRBV30 and TRBJ1-1; 7 nucleotides line up with TRBD1. Germline V lookup: CDR1 GTSNPN, CDR2 SVGIG (reference sequence). With V trimmed by 3 bases and J by 11 bases, 9 bases remained unmatched. The CDR3 has 12 residues. The CDR3 loop reads CAWRKDRENAFF. The CDR3 nucleotides are TGTGCCTGGAGAAAAGACAGGGAGAATGCTTTCTTT.

This chain connects TRBV11-1 to TRBJ1-2; 7 bases align to TRBD1. The CDR3 covers 16 residues. V was pared by 1 base and J by 6 bases, with 11 bases of the junction left unmatched. Germline-derived CDR1 and CDR2 are SGHAT and FQDESV (reference sequence). This chain's CDR3 is CASSLGAAGQSDGYTF. DNA of the CDR3: TGTGCCAGCAGCTTAGGGGCCGCGGGACAGTCCGATGGCTACACCTTC. The full variable domain, completed using reference TRBV11-1 and TRBJ1-2, is EAEVAQSPRYKITEKSQAVAFWCDPISGHATLYWYRQILGQGPELLVQFQDESVVDDSQLPKDRFSAERLKGVDSTLKIQPAELGDSAMYLCASSLGAAGQSDGYTFGSGTRLTVV.

The chain combines TRBV29-1 with TRBJ2-7; a weak D match, TRBD1 (6 bases). The length of the CDR3 is 14 residues. Germline V gene data show CDR1 as SQVTM and CDR2 as ANQGSEA. V was trimmed by 0 bases and J by 1 base, leaving 10 bases between them. CDR3 region: CSVEERQESYEQYF. The CDR3 DNA reads as TGCAGCGTTGAAGAAAGACAGGAGTCCTACGAGCAGTACTTC.

This clone appeared a single time. This chain links TRBV7-6 with TRBJ2-6; D is possibly TRBD1 (6 bases). The ends were cut back, 5 bases at V and 2 bases at J, with 22 bases in the middle. Germline values: CDR1 SGHVS, CDR2 FNYEAQ. This CDR3 is 19 amino acids long. Written as DNA, the CDR3 is TGTGCCAGCAGCCGACGGAGCGGACAGAGCAGTACTGGGGCCAACGTCCTGACTTTC. Its protein is CASSRRSGQSSTGANVLTF. Using reference TRBV7-6 and TRBJ2-6 for the parts outside the CDR3, the full variable domain is GAGVSQSPRYKVTKRGQDVALRCDPISGHVSLYWYRQALGQGPEFLTYFNYEAQQDKSGLPNDRFSAERPEGSISTLTIQRTEQRDSAMYRCASSRRSGQSSTGANVLTFGAGSRLTVL.